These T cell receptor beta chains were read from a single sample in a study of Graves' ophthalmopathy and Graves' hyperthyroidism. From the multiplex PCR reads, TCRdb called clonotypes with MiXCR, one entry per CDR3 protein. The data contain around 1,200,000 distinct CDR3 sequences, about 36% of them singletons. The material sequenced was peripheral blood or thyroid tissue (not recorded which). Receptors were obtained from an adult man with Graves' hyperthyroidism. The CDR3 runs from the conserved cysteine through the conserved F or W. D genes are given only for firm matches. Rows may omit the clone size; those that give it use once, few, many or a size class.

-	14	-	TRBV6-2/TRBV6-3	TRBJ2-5	CASRGHLLQETQYF	TGTGCCAGCCGGGGACACCTCCTTCAAGAGACCCAGTACTTC
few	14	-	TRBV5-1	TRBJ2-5	CASSLIPAQETQYF	TGCGCCAGCAGCTTGATACCAGCACAAGAGACCCAGTACTTC
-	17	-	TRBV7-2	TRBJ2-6	CASSLGGMGTGANVLTF	TGTGCCAGCAGCTTAGGAGGGATGGGCACTGGGGCCAACGTCCTGACTTTC
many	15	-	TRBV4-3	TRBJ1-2	CASSQERGERNGYTF	TGCGCCAGCAGCCAAGAGCGGGGGGAAAGAAATGGCTACACCTTC
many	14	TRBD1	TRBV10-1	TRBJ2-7	CASSGRDSIYEQYF	TGCGCCAGCAGTGGCCGGGACAGTATCTACGAGCAGTACTTC
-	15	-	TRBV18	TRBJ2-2	CASSPSSGGTGELFF	TGTGCCAGCTCACCATCGTCCGGTGGCACCGGGGAGCTGTTTTTT
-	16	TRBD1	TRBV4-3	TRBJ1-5	CASSQSLDRDHQPQHF	TGCGCCAGCAGCCAAAGCCTGGACAGGGACCATCAGCCCCAGCATTTT
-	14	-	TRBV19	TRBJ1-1	CASRGSRLNTEAFF	TGTGCCAGTAGGGGCAGCCGCTTGAACACTGAAGCTTTCTTT
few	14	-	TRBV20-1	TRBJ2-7	CSAVGGSLYYEQYF	TGCAGTGCAGTAGGTGGCTCCCTCTACTACGAGCAGTACTTC
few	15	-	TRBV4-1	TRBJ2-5	CASSQDSAFRETQYF	TGCGCCAGCAGCCAAGATTCGGCCTTTCGAGAGACCCAGTACTTC
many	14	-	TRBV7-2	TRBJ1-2	CASSLLDRSYGYTF	TGTGCCAGCAGCTTACTTGACAGATCCTATGGCTACACCTTC
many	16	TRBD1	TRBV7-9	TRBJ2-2	CASSSGQGAGTGELFF	TGTGCCAGCAGCTCGGGACAGGGGGCAGGCACCGGGGAGCTGTTTTTT
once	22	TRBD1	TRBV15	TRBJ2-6	CATSSAGGVTGTGTSGANVLTF	TGTGCCACCAGCAGTGCAGGGGGGGTCACCGGGACAGGGACTTCTGGGGCCAACGTCCTGACTTTC
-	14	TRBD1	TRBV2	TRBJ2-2	CASRGGRSPGELFF	TGTGCCAGCAGAGGGGGCAGAAGCCCCGGGGAGCTGTTTTTT
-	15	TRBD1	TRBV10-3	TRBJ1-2	CAISDRDRGDYGYTF	TGTGCCATCAGTGATCGGGACAGGGGAGACTATGGCTACACCTTC
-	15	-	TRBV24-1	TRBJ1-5	CASSYSGHHNQPQHF	TGTGCCAGCAGTTACTCGGGACACCATAATCAGCCCCAGCATTTT
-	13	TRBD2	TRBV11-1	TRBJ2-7	CASPGAGGSEQYF	TGTGCCAGCCCTGGCGCGGGAGGGTCCGAGCAGTACTTC
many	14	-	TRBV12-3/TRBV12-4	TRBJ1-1	CASRPQGIGTEAFF	TGTGCCAGCAGACCCCAGGGGATTGGCACTGAAGCTTTCTTT
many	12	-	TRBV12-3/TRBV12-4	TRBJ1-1	CASSFSNTEAFF	TGTGCCAGCAGTTTTAGTAACACTGAAGCTTTCTTT
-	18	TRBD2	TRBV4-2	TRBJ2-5	CASSQDGTSGVRGETQYF	TGTGCCAGCAGCCAAGATGGGACTAGCGGGGTTCGTGGAGAGACCCAGTACTTC
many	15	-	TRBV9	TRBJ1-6	CASSDNRAPNSPLHF	TGTGCCAGCAGCGATAACCGGGCACCCAATTCACCCCTCCACTTT
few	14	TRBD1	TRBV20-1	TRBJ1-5	CSASGTARNQPQHF	TGCAGTGCCTCCGGGACAGCCCGCAATCAGCCCCAGCATTTT
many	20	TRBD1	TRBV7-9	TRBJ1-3	CASSPKTGPDSGSVGNTIYF	TGTGCCAGCAGCCCTAAGACAGGGCCCGACAGTGGATCGGTTGGAAACACCATATATTTT
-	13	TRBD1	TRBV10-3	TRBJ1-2	CAVRAGQGEGYTF	TGTGCCGTCAGGGCGGGCCAGGGGGAAGGCTACACCTTC
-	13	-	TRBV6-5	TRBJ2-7	CASRGVGSYEQYF	TGTGCCAGCAGAGGCGTAGGATCCTACGAGCAGTACTTC
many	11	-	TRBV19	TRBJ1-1	CASSRPDEAFF	TGTGCCAGCTCCAGACCGGATGAAGCTTTCTTT
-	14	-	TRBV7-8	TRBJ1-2	CASSFNKRVSGYTF	TGTGCCAGCAGCTTCAACAAGCGGGTCTCTGGCTACACCTTC
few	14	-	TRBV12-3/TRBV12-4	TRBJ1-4	CASCPGSGGEKLFF	TGTGCCAGCTGCCCCGGGTCGGGTGGGGAAAAACTGTTTTTT
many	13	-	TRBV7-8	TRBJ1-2	CASSLGLLFGYTF	TGTGCCAGCAGCTTAGGGTTGCTATTCGGCTACACCTTC
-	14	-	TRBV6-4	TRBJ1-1	CASSDEDMNTEAFF	TGTGCCAGCAGTGATGAAGACATGAACACTGAAGCTTTCTTT
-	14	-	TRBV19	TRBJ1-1	CASSRGELTVEAFF	TGTGCCAGTAGTCGGGGCGAACTAACAGTTGAAGCTTTCTTT
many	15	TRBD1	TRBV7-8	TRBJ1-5	CASRSGTGSNQPQHF	TGTGCCAGCAGGTCTGGGACAGGGAGCAATCAGCCCCAGCATTTT
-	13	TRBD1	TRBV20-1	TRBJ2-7	CSAIGTGGYEQYF	TGCAGTGCTATTGGGACAGGGGGTTACGAGCAGTACTTC
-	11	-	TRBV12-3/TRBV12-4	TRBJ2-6	CASGLRNVLTF	TGTGCCAGCGGTCTAAGAAACGTCCTGACTTTC
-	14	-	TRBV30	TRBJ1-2	CAWKGDTVSYGYTF	TGTGCCTGGAAGGGGGACACCGTTTCCTATGGCTACACCTTC
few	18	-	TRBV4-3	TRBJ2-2	CASSLRTAIGDPGGELFF	TGCGCCAGCAGCCTACGGACAGCTATCGGGGATCCGGGCGGGGAGCTGTTTTTT
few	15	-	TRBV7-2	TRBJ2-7	CASSLLDREVYEQYF	TGTGCCAGCAGCTTACTCGACAGGGAGGTCTACGAGCAGTACTTC
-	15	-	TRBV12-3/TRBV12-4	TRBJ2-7	CASTTDLTSSYEQYF	TGTGCCAGCACCACGGACTTAACGAGCTCCTACGAGCAGTACTTC
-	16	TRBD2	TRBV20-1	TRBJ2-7	CSARDPKREDPYEQYF	TGCAGTGCCCGCGATCCTAAGCGGGAGGACCCCTACGAGCAGTACTTC
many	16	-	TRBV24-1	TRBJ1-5	CATSDSGQFLNQPQHF	TGTGCCACCAGTGATAGTGGGCAATTTTTGAATCAGCCCCAGCATTTT